This T cell receptor beta chain appears in the sequencing data of a study of shared clonotypes between healthy human individuals. Profiled with immunoSEQ multiplex PCR; TCRdb holds only in-frame clones, not every one. The sample shows around 1,900,000 clones, approximately 92% of them seen only once. Trimming took off 0 bases at V and 0 bases at J, with 13 bases between the two ends. The CDR3 has 16 amino acids. Germline values: CDR1 SGDLS, CDR2 YYNGEE. Terminally differentiated effector memory CD45RA+ cells were excluded by CCR7 positive selection of CD45RO-negative cells. This clone was found once. The rearrangement links TRBV9 to TRBJ2-7; D gene uncertain. The sample taken for sequencing was naive CD8+ T cells from PBMCs. The clonotype originates from a man aged 18 to 35 in good health. Some clones in this sample may be carry-over from other donors' samples. CDR3 loop: CASSVVGQSPSYEQYF. DNA for the CDR3: TGTGCCAGCAGCGTAGTTGGGCAGTCTCCCTCCTACGAGCAGTACTTC.